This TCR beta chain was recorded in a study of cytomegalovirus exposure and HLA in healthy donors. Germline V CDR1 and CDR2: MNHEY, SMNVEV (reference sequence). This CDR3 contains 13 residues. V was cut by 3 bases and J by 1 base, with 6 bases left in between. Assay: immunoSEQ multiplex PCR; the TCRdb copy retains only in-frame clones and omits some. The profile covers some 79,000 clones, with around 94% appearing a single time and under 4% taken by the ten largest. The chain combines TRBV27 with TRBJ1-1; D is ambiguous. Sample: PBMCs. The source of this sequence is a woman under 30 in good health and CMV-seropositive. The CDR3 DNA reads TGTGCCAGCAGTTTCGTCCCGAACACTGAAGCTTTCTTT. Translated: CASSFVPNTEAFF.